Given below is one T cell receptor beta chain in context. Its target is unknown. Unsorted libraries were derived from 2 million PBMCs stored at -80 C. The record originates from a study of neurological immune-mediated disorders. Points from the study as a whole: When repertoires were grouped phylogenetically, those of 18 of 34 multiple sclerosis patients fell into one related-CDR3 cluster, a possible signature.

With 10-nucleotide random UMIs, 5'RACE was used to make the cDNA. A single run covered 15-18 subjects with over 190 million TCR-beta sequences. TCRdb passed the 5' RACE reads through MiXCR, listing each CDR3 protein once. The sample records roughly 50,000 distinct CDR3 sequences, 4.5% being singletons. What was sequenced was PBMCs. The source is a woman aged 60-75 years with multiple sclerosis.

For the CDR3, the DNA is TGTGCCAGCAGCGTCGCGCCTCGGAACACTGAAGCTTTCTTT. It translates to CASSVAPRNTEAFF. The chain combines TRBV9 with TRBJ1-1; D is ambiguous. Germline lookup yields CDR1 SGDLS and CDR2 YYNGEE. V lost 2 bases and J 1 base, leaving 9 bases between the germline ends. This CDR3 has 14 amino acids.